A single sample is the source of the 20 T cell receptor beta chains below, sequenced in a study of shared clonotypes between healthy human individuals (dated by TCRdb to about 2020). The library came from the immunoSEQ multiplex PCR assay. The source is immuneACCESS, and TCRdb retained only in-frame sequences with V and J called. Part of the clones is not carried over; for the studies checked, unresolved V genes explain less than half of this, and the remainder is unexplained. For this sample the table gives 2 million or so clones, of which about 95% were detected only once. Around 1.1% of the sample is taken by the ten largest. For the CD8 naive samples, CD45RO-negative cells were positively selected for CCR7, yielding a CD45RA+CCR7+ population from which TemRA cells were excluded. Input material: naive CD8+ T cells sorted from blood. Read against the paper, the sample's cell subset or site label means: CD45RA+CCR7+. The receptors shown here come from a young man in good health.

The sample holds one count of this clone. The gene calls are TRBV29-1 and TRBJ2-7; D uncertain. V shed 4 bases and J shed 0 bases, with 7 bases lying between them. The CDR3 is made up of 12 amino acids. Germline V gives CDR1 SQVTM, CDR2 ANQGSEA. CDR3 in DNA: TGCAGCGTTGTTTCCACCTCCTACGAGCAGTACTTC. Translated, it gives CSVVSTSYEQYF.

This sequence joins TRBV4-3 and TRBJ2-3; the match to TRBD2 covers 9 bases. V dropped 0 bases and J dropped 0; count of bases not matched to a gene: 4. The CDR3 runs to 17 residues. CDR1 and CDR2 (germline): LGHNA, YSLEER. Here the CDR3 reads CASSQEVAGDSTDTQYF. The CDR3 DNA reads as TGCGCCAGCAGCCAAGAAGTAGCGGGAGACAGCACAGATACGCAGTATTTT.

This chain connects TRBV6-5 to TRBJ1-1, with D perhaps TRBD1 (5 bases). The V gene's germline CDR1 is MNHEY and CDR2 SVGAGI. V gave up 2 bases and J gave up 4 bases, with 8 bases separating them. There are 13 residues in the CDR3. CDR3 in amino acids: CASSYKGSTEAFF. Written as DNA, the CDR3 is TGTGCCAGCAGTTACAAGGGGTCCACTGAAGCTTTCTTT.

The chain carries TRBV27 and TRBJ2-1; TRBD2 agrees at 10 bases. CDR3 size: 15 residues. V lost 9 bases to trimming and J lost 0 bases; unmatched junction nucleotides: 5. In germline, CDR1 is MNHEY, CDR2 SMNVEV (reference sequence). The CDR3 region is CASSGGTSSYNEQFF. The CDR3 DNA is TGTGCCAGTAGCGGGGGGACGAGCTCCTACAATGAGCAGTTCTTC.

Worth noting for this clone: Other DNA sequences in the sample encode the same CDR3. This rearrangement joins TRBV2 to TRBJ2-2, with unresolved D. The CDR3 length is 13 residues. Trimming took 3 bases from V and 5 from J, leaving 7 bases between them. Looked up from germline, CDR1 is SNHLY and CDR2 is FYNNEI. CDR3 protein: CASSDGVTGELFF. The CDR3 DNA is TGTGCCAGCAGTGATGGGGTTACCGGGGAGCTGTTTTTT.

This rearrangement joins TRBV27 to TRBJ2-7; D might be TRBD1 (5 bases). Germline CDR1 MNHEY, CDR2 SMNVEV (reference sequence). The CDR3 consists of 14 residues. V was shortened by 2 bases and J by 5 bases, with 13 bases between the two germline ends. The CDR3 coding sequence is TGTGCCAGCAGTTTAATCGCAGGGATCCACGAGCAGTACTTC. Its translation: CASSLIAGIHEQYF.

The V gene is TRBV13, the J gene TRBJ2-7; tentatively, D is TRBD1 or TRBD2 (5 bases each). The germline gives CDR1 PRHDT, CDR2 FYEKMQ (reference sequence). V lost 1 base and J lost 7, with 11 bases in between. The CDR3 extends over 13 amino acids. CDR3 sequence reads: CASSLDRGEEQYF. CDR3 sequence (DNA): TGTGCCAGCAGCTTAGATCGGGGCGAGGAGCAGTACTTC.

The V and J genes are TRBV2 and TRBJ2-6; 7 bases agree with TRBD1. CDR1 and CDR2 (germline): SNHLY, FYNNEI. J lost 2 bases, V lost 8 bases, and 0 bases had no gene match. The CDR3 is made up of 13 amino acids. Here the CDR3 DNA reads TGTGCCAGCCAGGGGGCTGGGGCCAACGTCCTGACTTTC. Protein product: CASQGAGANVLTF.

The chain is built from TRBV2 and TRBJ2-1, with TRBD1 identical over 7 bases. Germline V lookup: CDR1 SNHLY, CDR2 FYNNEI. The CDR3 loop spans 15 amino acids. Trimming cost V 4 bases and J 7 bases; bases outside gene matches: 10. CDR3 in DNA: TGTGCCAGCAGTGTTTCGACAGGGTGGCCGAATGAGCAGTTCTTC. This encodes CASSVSTGWPNEQFF. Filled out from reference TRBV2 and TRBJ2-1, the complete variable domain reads EPEVTQTPSHQVTQMGQEVILRCVPISNHLYFYWYRQILGQKVEFLVSFYNNEISEKSEIFDDQFSVERPDGSNFTLKIRSTKLEDSAMYFCASSVSTGWPNEQFFGPGTRLTVL.

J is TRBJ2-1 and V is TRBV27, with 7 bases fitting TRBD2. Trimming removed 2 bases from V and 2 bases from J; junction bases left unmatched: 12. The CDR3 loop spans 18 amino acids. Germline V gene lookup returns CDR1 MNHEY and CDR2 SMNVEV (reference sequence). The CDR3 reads CASSLAPRGGGTYNEQFF. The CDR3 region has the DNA TGTGCCAGCAGTTTAGCCCCCCGCGGGGGAGGCACCTACAATGAGCAGTTCTTC.

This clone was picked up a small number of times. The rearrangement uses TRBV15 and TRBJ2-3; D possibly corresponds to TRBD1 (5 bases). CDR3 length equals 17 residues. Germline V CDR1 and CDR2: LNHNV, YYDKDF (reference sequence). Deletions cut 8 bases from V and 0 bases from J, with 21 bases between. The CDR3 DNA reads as TGTGCCACCGCTCAGGGTGTGTACGAGGATAGCACAGATACGCAGTATTTT. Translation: CATAQGVYEDSTDTQYF.

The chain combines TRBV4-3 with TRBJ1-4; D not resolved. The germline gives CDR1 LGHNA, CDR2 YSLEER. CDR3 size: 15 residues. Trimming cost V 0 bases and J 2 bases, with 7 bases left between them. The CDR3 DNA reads TGCGCCAGCAGCCAAGATCGGCAGACTAATGAAAAACTGTTTTTT. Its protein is CASSQDRQTNEKLFF.

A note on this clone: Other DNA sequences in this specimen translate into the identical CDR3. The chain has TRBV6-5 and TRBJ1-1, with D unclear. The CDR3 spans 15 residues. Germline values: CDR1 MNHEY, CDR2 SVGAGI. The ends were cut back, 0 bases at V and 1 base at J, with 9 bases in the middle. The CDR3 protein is CASSYSLEGNTEAFF. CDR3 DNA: TGTGCCAGCAGTTACTCGTTAGAAGGGAACACTGAAGCTTTCTTT.

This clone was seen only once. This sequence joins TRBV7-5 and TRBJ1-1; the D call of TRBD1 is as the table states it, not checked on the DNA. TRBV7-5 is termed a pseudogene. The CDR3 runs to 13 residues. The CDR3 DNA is TGTGCCGGAGGGGGCTACTGGGGCACTGAAGCTTTCTTT. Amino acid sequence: CAGGGYWGTEAFF.

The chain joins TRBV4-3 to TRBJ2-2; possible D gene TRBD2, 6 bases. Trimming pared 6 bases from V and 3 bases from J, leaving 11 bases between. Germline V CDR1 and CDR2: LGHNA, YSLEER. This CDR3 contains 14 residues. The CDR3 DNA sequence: TGCGCCAGCAGACGGGGGAGGTACACCGGGGAGCTGTTTTTT. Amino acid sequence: CASRRGRYTGELFF.

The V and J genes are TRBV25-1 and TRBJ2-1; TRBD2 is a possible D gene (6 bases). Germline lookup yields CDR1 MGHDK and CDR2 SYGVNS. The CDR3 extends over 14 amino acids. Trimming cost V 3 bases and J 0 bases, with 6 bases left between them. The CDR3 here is CASSDGSSYNEQFF. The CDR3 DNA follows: TGTGCCAGCAGTGACGGGAGCTCCTACAATGAGCAGTTCTTC. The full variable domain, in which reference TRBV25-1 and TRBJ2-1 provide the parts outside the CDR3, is EADIYQTPRYLVIGTGKKITLECSQTMGHDKMYWYQQDPGMELHLIHYSYGVNSTEKGDLSSESTVSRIRTEHFPLTLESARPSHTSQYLCASSDGSSYNEQFFGPGTRLTVL.

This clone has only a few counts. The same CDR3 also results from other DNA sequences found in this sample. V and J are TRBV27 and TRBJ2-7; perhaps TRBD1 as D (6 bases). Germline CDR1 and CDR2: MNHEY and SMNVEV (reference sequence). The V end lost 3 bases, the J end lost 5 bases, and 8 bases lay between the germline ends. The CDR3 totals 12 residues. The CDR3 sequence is CASSLNRDEQYF. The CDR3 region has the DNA TGTGCCAGCAGTTTGAACAGGGACGAGCAGTACTTC.

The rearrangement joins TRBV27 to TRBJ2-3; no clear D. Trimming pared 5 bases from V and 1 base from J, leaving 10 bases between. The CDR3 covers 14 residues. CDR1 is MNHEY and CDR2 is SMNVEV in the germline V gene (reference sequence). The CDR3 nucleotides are TGTGCCAGCAGTCCTTGGAGTCGCACAGATACGCAGTATTTT. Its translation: CASSPWSRTDTQYF.

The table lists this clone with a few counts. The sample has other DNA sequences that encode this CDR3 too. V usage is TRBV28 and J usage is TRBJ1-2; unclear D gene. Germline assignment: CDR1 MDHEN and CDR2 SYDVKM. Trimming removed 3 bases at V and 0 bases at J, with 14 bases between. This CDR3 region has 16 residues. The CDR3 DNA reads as TGTGCCAGCAGTTTTGAAGACATCCGTACTAACTATGGCTACACCTTC. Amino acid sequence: CASSFEDIRTNYGYTF.

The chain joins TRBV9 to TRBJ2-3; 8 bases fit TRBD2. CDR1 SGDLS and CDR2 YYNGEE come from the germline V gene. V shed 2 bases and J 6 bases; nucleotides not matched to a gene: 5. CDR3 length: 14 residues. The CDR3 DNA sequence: TGTGCCAGCAGCGTGGGCGGGGGGCTGGATACGCAGTATTTT. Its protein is CASSVGGGLDTQYF.